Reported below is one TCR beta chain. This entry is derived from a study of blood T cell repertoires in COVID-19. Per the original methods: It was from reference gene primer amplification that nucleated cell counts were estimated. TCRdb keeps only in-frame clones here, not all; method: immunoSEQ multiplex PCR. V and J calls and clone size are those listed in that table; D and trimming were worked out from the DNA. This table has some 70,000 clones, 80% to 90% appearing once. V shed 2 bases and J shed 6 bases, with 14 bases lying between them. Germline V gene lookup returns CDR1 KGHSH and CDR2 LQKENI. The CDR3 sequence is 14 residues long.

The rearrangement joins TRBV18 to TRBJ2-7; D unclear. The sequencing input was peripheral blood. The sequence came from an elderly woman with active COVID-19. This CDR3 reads CASSPSTVPGEQYF. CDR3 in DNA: TGTGCCAGCTCACCATCCACGGTGCCGGGCGAGCAGTACTTC. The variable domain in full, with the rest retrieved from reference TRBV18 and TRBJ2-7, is NAGVMQNPRHLVRRRGQEARLRCSPMKGHSHVYWYRQLPEEGLKFMVYLQKENIIDESGMPKERFSAEFPKEGPSILRIQQVVRGDSAAYFCASSPSTVPGEQYFGPGTRLTVT.